Presented here are 26 T cell receptor beta chains from one specimen sequenced in a study of T-cell memory formation after mild COVID-19. Via MiXCR, TCRdb re-called the 5' RACE reads, giving one row per CDR3 protein. In the table there are around 370,000 distinct CDR3 sequences, approximately 21% of which are singletons. Sequenced material: PBMCs or a T cell subset sorted from them (not recorded which). Source of these receptors: an adult woman who had mild COVID-19 (a few samples of this study predate the infection). Cell type and time point are not known.

V is TRBV20-1 and J is TRBJ1-6; maybe TRBD1 (5 bases). CDR3 length equals 19 residues. Trimming pared 2 bases from V and 0 bases from J, leaving 20 bases between. The germline V gene has CDR1 DFQATT and CDR2 SNEGSKA (reference sequence). The CDR3 DNA reads as TGCAGTGCTAGACCCATAAGGGGCAGGAAGAACTCCTATAATTCACCCCTCCACTTT. It is translated as CSARPIRGRKNSYNSPLHF.

This clonotype was recorded many times. This CDR3 reads CASSLSSRGAQDTQYF. The CDR3 nucleotides read TGTGCCAGCAGCTTGTCATCGCGCGGAGCACAAGATACGCAGTATTTT. V is TRBV5-5 and J is TRBJ2-3; no reliable D call. The V end was cut by 1 base, the J end by 5 bases, with 17 bases between. Germline V CDR1 and CDR2: SGHKS, YYEKEE (reference sequence). The CDR3 is 16 amino acids.

This clonotype was seen more than once but under ten times. The chain is built from TRBV7-8 and TRBJ2-3; 10 bases map to TRBD2. Unmatched junction bases numbered 8, after V lost 1 base and J lost 4 bases. Germline-derived CDR1 and CDR2 are SGHVS and FQNEAQ. CDR3 length: 17 amino acids. The CDR3 loop reads CASSLVSSGSFPDTQYF. The CDR3 region has the DNA TGTGCCAGCAGCTTAGTTTCTAGCGGGAGTTTCCCAGATACGCAGTATTTT.

The chain combines TRBV12-3 or TRBV12-4 with TRBJ1-1, with D possibly matching TRBD1 (5 bases). Trimming left V 8 bases short and J 2 bases short, with 12 bases between. The CDR3 extends over 13 amino acids. In DNA, the CDR3 is TGTGCCAGCTGGGGGGGTGGCAACACTGAAGCTTTCTTT. It is translated as CASWGGGNTEAFF.

Only a few counts were recorded for this clonotype. V usage is TRBV12-3 or TRBV12-4 and J usage is TRBJ2-3; TRBD2 might be the D (6 bases). This CDR3 spans 14 amino acids. V gave up 1 base and J gave up 2 bases, with 7 bases separating them. The CDR3 nucleotides are TGTGCCAGCAGTTTAGGGGACTTCACAGATACGCAGTATTTT. It yields the protein CASSLGDFTDTQYF.

This clonotype turned up a few times. The V and J genes are TRBV7-2 and TRBJ2-6; 8 bases agree with TRBD2. This CDR3 region has 17 residues. Trimming took 4 bases from V and 0 from J; bases not matched to a gene: 5. Germline values: CDR1 SGHTA, CDR2 FQGNSA. The CDR3 here is CASSSLADYSGANVLTF. Here the CDR3 DNA reads TGTGCCAGCAGCTCACTAGCGGACTACTCTGGGGCCAACGTCCTGACTTTC. Supplemented by reference TRBV7-2 and TRBJ2-6, the full variable domain reads GAGVSQSPSNKVTEKGKDVELRCDPISGHTALYWYRQSLGQGLEFLIYFQGNSAPDKSGLPSDRFSAERTGGSVSTLTIQRTQQEDSAVYLCASSSLADYSGANVLTFGAGSRLTVL.

The V and J genes are TRBV7-8 and TRBJ1-2; D not certain. Looked up from germline, CDR1 is SGHVS and CDR2 is FQNEAQ. V dropped 0 bases and J dropped 5 bases, with 7 bases sitting between them. The CDR3 spans 13 residues. The CDR3 sequence is CASSLAALYGYTF. CDR3 DNA sequence: TGTGCCAGCAGCTTAGCCGCGCTGTATGGCTACACCTTC.

DNA for the CDR3: TGCGCCAGCAGCTCACTTTTTACCTACGAGCAGTACTTC. It specifies CASSSLFTYEQYF. J is TRBJ2-7 and V is TRBV4-1; D remains unclear. V was trimmed by 5 bases and J by 2 bases, leaving 10 bases between them. The CDR3 spans 13 residues. Germline V gene lookup returns CDR1 MGHRA and CDR2 YSYEKL.

V and J are TRBV6-1 and TRBJ2-3, with unresolved D. Trimming cost V 4 bases and J 3 bases, with 17 bases left between them. This CDR3 is built from 16 residues. The germline V gene has CDR1 MNHNS and CDR2 SASEGT. The CDR3 region is CASSGNPGRETDTQYF. Written as DNA, the CDR3 is TGTGCCAGCAGTGGAAATCCGGGCCGTGAGACAGATACGCAGTATTTT.

CDR3 sequence: CASSLYTRSSTDTQYF. The CDR3 DNA reads as TGTGCCAGCAGCTTGTACACAAGGTCCAGCACAGATACGCAGTATTTT. The chain carries TRBV7-6 and TRBJ2-3, with no clear D. V shed 3 bases and J shed 0 bases, with 13 bases lying between them. The CDR3 length is 16 residues. The germline gives CDR1 SGHVS, CDR2 FNYEAQ. Combining the CDR3 with reference TRBV7-6 and TRBJ2-3 gives the whole variable domain GAGVSQSPRYKVTKRGQDVALRCDPISGHVSLYWYRQALGQGPEFLTYFNYEAQQDKSGLPNDRFSAERPEGSISTLTIQRTEQRDSAMYRCASSLYTRSSTDTQYFGPGTRLTVL.

This clonotype was counted a few times. J is TRBJ2-3 and V is TRBV5-1; 9 nucleotides match TRBD2. This CDR3 spans 14 amino acids. With V trimmed by 5 bases and J by 4 bases, 5 bases remained unmatched. Germline-derived CDR1 and CDR2 are SGHRS and YFSETQ. CDR3 DNA: TGCGCCAGCAGTACCGGGACTAGCTCAGATACGCAGTATTTT. Encoded protein: CASSTGTSSDTQYF. Together with reference TRBV5-1 and TRBJ2-3, the CDR3 gives the full variable domain: KAGVTQTPRYLIKTRGQQVTLSCSPISGHRSVSWYQQTPGQGLQFLFEYFSETQRNKGNFPGRFSGRQFSNSRSEMNVSTLELGDSALYLCASSTGTSSDTQYFGPGTRLTVL.

This clonotype has more than one count but fewer than ten. This chain uses TRBV18 with TRBJ1-3, with D perhaps matching TRBD1 (6 bases). Germline assignment: CDR1 KGHSH and CDR2 LQKENI. The CDR3 totals 16 residues. V was clipped by 1 base and J by 0 bases, with 10 bases between them. The CDR3 protein is CASSPRGGLSGNTIYF. CDR3 in DNA: TGTGCCAGCTCACCACGGGGGGGCCTCTCTGGAAACACCATATATTTT.

Only a few counts were recorded for this clonotype. The chain recombines TRBV12-3 or TRBV12-4 with TRBJ2-6; D is unresolved. The CDR3 has 15 residues. The V end was cut by 6 bases, the J end by 2 bases, with 11 bases between. The DNA of the CDR3 is TGTGCCAGCAGCTGGGTCGCTACTGGGGCCAACGTCCTGACTTTC. Its translation: CASSWVATGANVLTF.

This clonotype was observed a few times. V is TRBV29-1 and J is TRBJ1-1, with D possibly matching TRBD1 (5 bases). CDR3 length equals 14 residues. Trimming took off 7 bases at V and 1 base at J, with 16 bases between the two ends. Germline CDR1 and CDR2: SQVTM and ANQGSEA. The CDR3 DNA sequence: TGCAGCGCCCTAAAATCGACAGCGAACACTGAAGCTTTCTTT. Encoded protein: CSALKSTANTEAFF.

This clonotype was observed a few times. The V gene is TRBV11-2, the J gene TRBJ2-3; 9 bases line up with TRBD2. The CDR3 is made up of 18 amino acids. Germline values: CDR1 SGHAT, CDR2 FQNNGV. V was pared by 1 base and J by 0 bases, with 8 bases of the junction left unmatched. CDR3 loop: CASSLAWRLAGSTDTQYF. CDR3 sequence (DNA): TGTGCCAGCAGCTTAGCATGGCGGCTAGCGGGGAGCACAGATACGCAGTATTTT.

This clonotype occurred a few times. The chain employs TRBV9 and TRBJ2-1; 7 bases are shared with TRBD2. V shed 1 base, J shed 7 bases, and the junction held 2 bases outside the gene matches. Per germline, CDR1 SGDLS and CDR2 YYNGEE. The CDR3 runs 13 residues. CDR3 amino acids: CASSVLAGNEQFF. The CDR3 DNA reads as TGTGCCAGCAGCGTATTAGCGGGTAATGAGCAGTTCTTC.

Here the CDR3 reads CASSLGSVDRPRANYGYTF. CDR3 in DNA: TGCGCCAGCAGCTTGGGAAGCGTGGACAGACCCAGAGCTAACTATGGCTACACCTTC. V usage is TRBV5-1 and J usage is TRBJ1-2; tentative D call: TRBD1 (6 bases). V lost 0 bases, J lost 0 bases, and 21 bases lay in between. The CDR3 is made up of 19 amino acids. Germline CDR1 is SGHRS and CDR2 is YFSETQ.

This clonotype occurred many times. This chain joins TRBV20-1 and TRBJ1-4; possible D gene TRBD1, 5 bases. V gave up 4 bases and J gave up 3 bases, with 15 bases separating them. CDR3 length: 15 amino acids. From germline, CDR1 is DFQATT and CDR2 SNEGSKA (reference sequence). DNA for the CDR3: TGCAGTGCTACAGGGAATGGAAGGGCTAATGAAAAACTGTTTTTT. It encodes CSATGNGRANEKLFF.

The chain couples TRBV11-2 to TRBJ2-3; D gene uncertain. The CDR3 is 13 residues long. Trimming stripped 1 base from V and 5 bases from J, with 7 bases between. The germline CDR1 and CDR2 sequences are SGHAT and FQNNGV. CDR3 DNA: TGTGCCAGCAGCTTAGGGGCGGTAGATACGCAGTATTTT. The encoded protein is CASSLGAVDTQYF.

This clonotype was observed a handful of times. This rearrangement joins TRBV20-1 to TRBJ1-2; the match to TRBD1 covers 8 bases. The CDR3 totals 16 residues. Trimming cost V 0 bases and J 1 base; bases outside gene matches: 7. CDR1 and CDR2 from the germline V gene are DFQATT and SNEGSKA (reference sequence). The DNA for the CDR3 is TGCAGTGCTAGAGATGCGAGGACAGGGAATAACTATGGCTACACCTTC. As protein: CSARDARTGNNYGYTF.

This clonotype was picked up a small number of times. The DNA of the CDR3 is TGTGCCAGCTCGCTATACCGGGGGGTTAGCAATGAGCAGTTCTTC. Translated, it gives CASSLYRGVSNEQFF. The rearrangement joins TRBV6-5 to TRBJ2-1; 7 positions agree with TRBD2. Germline V gene lookup returns CDR1 MNHEY and CDR2 SVGAGI. After removal of 8 bases from V and 6 bases from J, the junction contained 13 bases not matched to a gene. This CDR3 is 15 amino acids long.

CDR3 coding DNA: TGTGCCAGCAGCTGGACAGGGTCCCAAGAGACCCAGTACTTC. It translates to CASSWTGSQETQYF. The genes are TRBV5-6 and TRBJ2-5; 8 bases line up with TRBD1. The CDR3 runs 14 residues. With 3 bases clipped from V and 1 base from J, the junction kept 2 bases outside the gene matches. Germline CDR1 and CDR2: SGHDT and YYEEEE.

The V call is TRBV29-1, the J call TRBJ2-1; TRBD1 aligns across 7 bases. CDR3 length: 16 residues. The trim removed 3 bases at V and 6 bases at J, leaving 14 bases unmatched. Germline V gene data show CDR1 as SQVTM and CDR2 as ANQGSEA. The CDR3 sequence: CSVEGLQGPEFNEQFF. The CDR3 coding sequence is TGCAGCGTTGAGGGGTTACAGGGGCCGGAGTTCAATGAGCAGTTCTTC.

At least ten counts were recorded for this clonotype. The V call is TRBV30, the J call TRBJ2-2; 7 bases align to TRBD1. Losses at the gene ends were 2 bases for V and 4 bases for J; bases not matched to a gene: 4. Germline V gene lookup returns CDR1 GTSNPN and CDR2 SVGIG (reference sequence). This CDR3 spans 14 amino acids. CDR3 DNA sequence: TGTGCCTGGAGTTGGGGACAGCCCACCGGGGAGCTGTTTTTT. Translating it yields CAWSWGQPTGELFF.

This clonotype appeared many times. J is TRBJ2-7 and V is TRBV11-3; TRBD2 is a possible D gene (6 bases). Looked up from germline, CDR1 is SGHNT and CDR2 is YENEEA. The length of the CDR3 is 13 residues. The V end lost 2 bases, the J end lost 3 bases, and 8 bases lay between the germline ends. CDR3 DNA: TGTGCCAGCAGCTTATACGGGGGCTACGAGCAGTACTTC. Translating gives CASSLYGGYEQYF.

V and J are TRBV7-3 and TRBJ2-2; 11 nucleotides match TRBD1. CDR3 length equals 16 residues. V was clipped by 4 bases and J by 3 bases; unmatched bases: 4. Germline V CDR1 and CDR2: SGHTA, FQGTGA. CDR3 nucleotide sequence: TGTGCCAGCAGCTACGGGACAGGGGGGGACACCGGGGAGCTGTTTTTT. The encoded protein is CASSYGTGGDTGELFF.